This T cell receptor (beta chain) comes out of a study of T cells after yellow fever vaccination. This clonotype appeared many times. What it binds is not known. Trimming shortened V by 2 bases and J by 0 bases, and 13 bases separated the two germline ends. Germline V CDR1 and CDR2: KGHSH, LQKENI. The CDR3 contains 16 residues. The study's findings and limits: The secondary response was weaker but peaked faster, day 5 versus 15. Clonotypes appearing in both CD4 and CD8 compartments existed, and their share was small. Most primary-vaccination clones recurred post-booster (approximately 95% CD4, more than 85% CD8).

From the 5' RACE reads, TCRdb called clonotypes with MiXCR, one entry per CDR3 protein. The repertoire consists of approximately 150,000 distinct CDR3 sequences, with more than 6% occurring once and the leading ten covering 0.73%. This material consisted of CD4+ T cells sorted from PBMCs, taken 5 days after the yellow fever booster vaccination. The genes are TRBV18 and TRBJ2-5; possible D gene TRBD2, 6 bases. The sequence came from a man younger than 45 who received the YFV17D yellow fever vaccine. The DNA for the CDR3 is TGTGCCAGCTCACCAAACCTAGCGACCTACCAAGAGACCCAGTACTTC. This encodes CASSPNLATYQETQYF.